Following are 24 T cell receptor beta chains from one sample sequenced in a study of T cells in tumors after PD-1 blockade. Here immunoSEQ multiplex PCR was the method, and the copy in TCRdb shows in-frame clones only, minus some. The sample yields roughly 35,000 clones, around 72% seen once. Sequencing used PBMCs, obtained after anti-PD-1 treatment. These receptors were taken from a human donor with basal cell carcinoma.

The genes are TRBV9 and TRBJ2-5; D gene unclear. The V end lost 0 bases, the J end lost 7 bases, and 16 bases lay between the germline ends. CDR1 is SGDLS and CDR2 is YYNGEE in the germline V gene. The CDR3 spans 15 residues. As DNA, the CDR3 is TGTGCCAGCAGCGTAGACGTAGCAGGCCTGGGGACCCAGTACTTC. Encoded protein: CASSVDVAGLGTQYF.

This clone showed up just once. The genes are TRBV7-2 and TRBJ1-2; no firm D call. Germline V gene data show CDR1 as SGHTA and CDR2 as FQGNSA. Trimming pared 5 bases from V and 5 bases from J, leaving 15 bases between. The CDR3 is 14 amino acids. The CDR3 loop reads CASSPPGKWYGYTF. Written as DNA, the CDR3 is TGTGCCAGCAGCCCCCCCGGAAAGTGGTATGGCTACACCTTC.

V usage is TRBV6-4 and J usage is TRBJ2-2; 11 nucleotides align to TRBD2. The CDR3 is 14 amino acids. J lost 4 bases, V lost 5 bases, and 0 bases had no gene match. Per the germline V gene, CDR1 is MRHNA and CDR2 is SNTAGT. CDR3: CASSLAGGTGELFF. CDR3 bases: TGTGCCAGCAGTCTAGCGGGGGGCACCGGGGAGCTGTTTTTT.

The chain couples TRBV5-6 to TRBJ2-3, with D perhaps TRBD1 (6 bases). Germline V lookup: CDR1 SGHDT, CDR2 YYEEEE. This CDR3 contains 14 residues. Trimming removed 0 bases at V and 6 bases at J, with 11 bases between. CDR3 sequence (DNA): TGTGCCAGCAGCTTGGCCTGGGGGCGGGATACGCAGTATTTT. It codes for CASSLAWGRDTQYF.

The chain uses TRBV24-1 and TRBJ1-4; D uncertain. CDR3 length equals 15 residues. Looked up from germline, CDR1 is KGHDR and CDR2 is SFDVKD. Between the trimmed V and J ends, which lost 3 bases and 8 bases, there was a span of 15 bases. As DNA, the CDR3 is TGTGCCACCAGTGATCGGACCACCCAACCGGAAAAACTGTTTTTT. This encodes CATSDRTTQPEKLFF.

By share of the sample, this clone is medium-sized. The chain carries TRBV7-8 and TRBJ2-1, with unresolved D. V was cut by 3 bases and J by 9 bases, with 15 bases left in between. The CDR3 has 14 residues. CDR1 is SGHVS and CDR2 is FQNEAQ in the germline V gene. This chain's CDR3 is CASSFDKASGEQFF. In DNA, the CDR3 is TGTGCCAGCAGCTTCGATAAGGCCTCGGGTGAGCAGTTCTTC.

The genes are TRBV3-1 (or the pseudogene TRBV3-2) and TRBJ2-7; perhaps TRBD1 as D (7 bases). The CDR3 length is 15 residues. CDR1 and CDR2 (germline): LGHDT, YNNKEL (reference sequence). The V gene lost 1 base and the J gene lost 4 bases, with 14 bases spanning the gap. The CDR3 region has the DNA TGTGCCAGCAGCCAAGGCGCGGCAGGGGGGTACGAGCAGTACTTC. Its protein product is CASSQGAAGGYEQYF.

The chain carries TRBV5-4 and TRBJ2-5; 12 bases are a match to TRBD2. The CDR3 runs to 17 residues. J was trimmed by 4 bases and V by 1 base; bases with no gene match: 8. The germline gives CDR1 SGHNT, CDR2 YYREEE (reference sequence). This CDR3 reads CASSLRSLAGGRETQYF. The CDR3 DNA follows: TGTGCCAGCAGCTTGCGGTCACTAGCGGGAGGTCGAGAGACCCAGTACTTC.

This chain joins TRBV7-8 and TRBJ2-7, with TRBD2 matching over 9 bases. The CDR3 runs 14 residues. Germline values: CDR1 SGHVS, CDR2 FQNEAQ. V trimming: 8 bases; J trimming: 6 bases; junction bases outside the gene matches: 11. CDR3 sequence (DNA): TGTGCCAGCTCCCCGGATCTAGCGGGATTCGAGCAGTACTTC. Translated: CASSPDLAGFEQYF.

V gene TRBV6-5 combines with J gene TRBJ2-2; unclear D gene. The V and J ends lost 2 bases and 1 base respectively, with 8 bases between them. In germline, CDR1 is MNHEY, CDR2 SVGAGI. The CDR3 totals 15 residues. Here the CDR3 DNA reads TGTGCCAGCAGTTACGGCCGCCAGAACACCGGGGAGCTGTTTTTT. Protein: CASSYGRQNTGELFF.

This clone was detected only a few times. The chain links TRBV24-1 to TRBJ1-1, with 7 positions matching TRBD1. Germline CDR1 is KGHDR and CDR2 is SFDVKD. The trim removed 4 bases at V and 8 bases at J, leaving 6 bases unmatched. CDR3 size: 13 residues. In nucleotides, the CDR3 is TGTGCCACCAGTGACGGTGACAGGGAAGAAGCTTTCTTT. As protein: CATSDGDREEAFF.

The genes are TRBV11-3 and TRBJ1-4; no firm D call. Germline-derived CDR1 and CDR2 are SGHNT and YENEEA. The CDR3 is 15 amino acids. Trimming removed 1 base from V and 5 bases from J, with 11 bases in between. The CDR3 is CASSLVGPENEKLFF. In nucleotides, the CDR3 is TGTGCCAGCAGCTTAGTTGGTCCCGAGAATGAAAAACTGTTTTTT.

The rearrangement links TRBV6-2 or TRBV6-3 to TRBJ2-1; 11 nucleotides align to TRBD2. In germline, CDR1 is MNHEY, CDR2 SVGEGT. With 6 bases clipped from V and 0 bases from J, the junction kept 13 bases outside the gene matches. CDR3 size: 19 residues. CDR3 bases: TGTGCCAGCAGCGATGGACTAGCGGGTGCCTCTTCCTCCTACAATGAGCAGTTCTTC. It specifies CASSDGLAGASSSYNEQFF.

The chain couples TRBV6-1 to TRBJ1-4; 10 nucleotides agree with TRBD1. J gave up 9 bases and V 0 bases, and 7 bases lay outside the gene matches. The CDR3 runs to 16 residues. Germline V gene data show CDR1 as MNHNS and CDR2 as SASEGT. CDR3 loop: CASSEASGTGAQKLFF. The CDR3 nucleotides are TGTGCCAGCAGTGAAGCAAGCGGGACAGGGGCCCAAAAACTGTTTTTT.

The chain is built from TRBV9 and TRBJ2-7; 7 bases are a match to TRBD2. The CDR3 has 17 amino acids. Germline loops: CDR1 SGDLS, CDR2 YYNGEE. The J segment lost 3 bases and the V segment lost 4 bases, leaving 16 bases of the junction unmatched. CDR3: CASSRRGDGGTFYEQYF. DNA for the CDR3: TGTGCCAGCAGCCGCCGGGGGGACGGGGGGACTTTCTACGAGCAGTACTTC.

This sequence joins TRBV21-1 and TRBJ1-4. TRBV21-1 is flagged as a pseudogene. The CDR3 extends over 13 amino acids. CDR3 in amino acids: CASSKERCEKLFF. The CDR3 DNA sequence: TGTGCCAGCAGCAAAGAAAGATGTGAAAAACTGTTTTTT.

This chain links TRBV6-2 or TRBV6-3 with TRBJ1-5; 11 bases are shared with TRBD1. This CDR3 is 17 amino acids long. V trimming: 4 bases; J trimming: 8 bases; junction bases outside the gene matches: 13. Germline CDR1 is MNHEY and CDR2 is SVGEGT. In DNA, the CDR3 is TGTGCCAGCAGTTCGCGACACGGGACAGGGGGTGGGGAGCCCCAGCATTTT. Translated, it gives CASSSRHGTGGGEPQHF.

The chain couples TRBV5-4 to TRBJ1-2, with D hard to call. The CDR3 loop spans 14 amino acids. V lost 10 bases to trimming and J lost 0 bases, with 16 bases between them. Germline assignment: CDR1 SGHNT and CDR2 YYREEE (reference sequence). The CDR3 DNA follows: TGTGCCGCGAAGGCCTTGGACTCTAACTATGGCTACACCTTC. This translates into CAAKALDSNYGYTF.

In this sample, this clone turned up a few times. V gene TRBV5-4 combines with J gene TRBJ1-6; TRBD1 might be the D (5 bases). The V gene lost 7 bases and the J gene lost 7 bases, with 21 bases spanning the gap. CDR1 SGHNT and CDR2 YYREEE come from the germline V gene (reference sequence). CDR3 length equals 16 residues. In nucleotides, the CDR3 is TGTGCCAGCGGACCCGGGGGTTTCCAATTAAATTCACCCCTCCACTTT. Its translation is CASGPGGFQLNSPLHF.

The chain links TRBV4-3 to TRBJ2-1; no clear D gene. Trimming removed 0 bases at V and 4 bases at J, with 10 bases between. This CDR3 comprises 15 residues. Germline CDR1 and CDR2: LGHNA and YSLEER. CDR3 coding DNA: TGCGCCAGCAGCCAAGATAGGAACAGTTACAATGAGCAGTTCTTC. Amino acid sequence: CASSQDRNSYNEQFF.

The gene calls are TRBV5-1 and TRBJ2-7; D tentatively reads TRBD1 or TRBD2 (5 bases each). Trimming left V 1 base short and J 0 bases short, with 11 bases between. Per the germline V gene, CDR1 is SGHRS and CDR2 is YFSETQ. The CDR3 covers 15 residues. The CDR3 reads CASSLTPGTSYEQYF. DNA of the CDR3: TGCGCCAGCAGCTTGACTCCGGGGACCTCCTACGAGCAGTACTTC.

Notes on this clone: The germline gene is not matched at one end of the junction; a read error may be the cause. The chain has TRBV7-3 and TRBJ2-7; the D is unclear. This CDR3 region has 14 residues. The germline V gene encodes CDR1 SGHTA and CDR2 FQGTGA. This CDR3 reads CASSITGLSYEQYF. CDR3 DNA: TGTGCCAGCAGCATAACTGGGCTGTCCTACGAGCAGTACTTC. Drawing the rest from reference TRBV7-3 and TRBJ2-7, the complete variable domain is GAGVSQTPSNKVTEKGKYVELRCDPISGHTALYWYRQSLGQGPEFLIYFQGTGAADDSGLPNDRFFAVRPEGSVSTLKIQRTERGDSAVYLCASSITGLSYEQYFGPGTRLTVT.

V is TRBV5-5 and J is TRBJ2-7; a possible D gene is TRBD2 (5 bases). Per the germline V gene, CDR1 is SGHKS and CDR2 is YYEKEE (reference sequence). The CDR3 is 15 residues long. Trimming took 1 base from V and 4 from J, leaving 15 bases between them. The chain's CDR3 is CASSLLSSRGYEQYF. The CDR3 DNA sequence: TGTGCCAGCAGCTTGCTGTCTAGCCGAGGGTACGAGCAGTACTTC.

This clone was counted only a few times. The chain uses TRBV25-1 and TRBJ2-2, with a possible D match to TRBD1 (5 bases). The CDR3 spans 13 residues. V shed 2 bases and J shed 7 bases, with 8 bases lying between them. Germline V gene data show CDR1 as MGHDK and CDR2 as SYGVNS. The CDR3 DNA follows: TGTGCCAGCAGTGAAGACAGCCTCGGGGAGCTGTTTTTT. It specifies CASSEDSLGELFF.